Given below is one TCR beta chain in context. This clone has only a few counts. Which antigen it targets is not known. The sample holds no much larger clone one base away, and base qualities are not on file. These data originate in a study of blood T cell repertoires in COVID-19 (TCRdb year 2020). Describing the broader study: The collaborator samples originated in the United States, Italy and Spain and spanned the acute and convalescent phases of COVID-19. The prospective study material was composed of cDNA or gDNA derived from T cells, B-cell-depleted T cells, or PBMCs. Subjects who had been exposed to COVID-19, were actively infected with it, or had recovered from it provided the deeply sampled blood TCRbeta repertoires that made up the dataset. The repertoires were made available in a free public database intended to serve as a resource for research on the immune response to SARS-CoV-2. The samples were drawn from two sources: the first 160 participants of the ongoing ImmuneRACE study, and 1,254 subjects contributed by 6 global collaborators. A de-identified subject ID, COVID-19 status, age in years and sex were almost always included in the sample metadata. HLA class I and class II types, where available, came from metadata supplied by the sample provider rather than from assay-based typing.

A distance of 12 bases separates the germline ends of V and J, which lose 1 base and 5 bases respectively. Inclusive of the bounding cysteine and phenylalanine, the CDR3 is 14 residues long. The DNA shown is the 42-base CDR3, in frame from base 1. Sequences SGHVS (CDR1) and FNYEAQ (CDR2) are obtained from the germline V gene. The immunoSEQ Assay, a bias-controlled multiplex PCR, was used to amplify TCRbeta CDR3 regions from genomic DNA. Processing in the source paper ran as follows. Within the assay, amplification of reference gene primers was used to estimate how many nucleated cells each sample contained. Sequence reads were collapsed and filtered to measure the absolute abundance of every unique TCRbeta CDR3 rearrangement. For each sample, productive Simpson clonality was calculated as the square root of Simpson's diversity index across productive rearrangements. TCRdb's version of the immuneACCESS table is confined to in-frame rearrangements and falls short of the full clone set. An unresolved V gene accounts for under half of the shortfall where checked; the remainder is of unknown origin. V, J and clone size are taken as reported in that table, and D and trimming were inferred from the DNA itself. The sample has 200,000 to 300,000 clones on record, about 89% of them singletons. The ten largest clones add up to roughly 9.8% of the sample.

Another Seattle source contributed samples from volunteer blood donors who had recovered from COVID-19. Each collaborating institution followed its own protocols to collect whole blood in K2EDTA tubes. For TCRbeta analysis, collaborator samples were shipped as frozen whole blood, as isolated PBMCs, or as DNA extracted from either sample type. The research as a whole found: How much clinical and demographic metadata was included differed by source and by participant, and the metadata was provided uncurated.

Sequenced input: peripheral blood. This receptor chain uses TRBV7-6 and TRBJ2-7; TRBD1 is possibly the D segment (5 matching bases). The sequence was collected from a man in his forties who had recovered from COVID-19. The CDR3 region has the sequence CASSLGPGLHEQYF. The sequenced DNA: TGTGCCAGCAGCTTAGGGCCAGGGCTGCACGAGCAGTACTTC.